A single sample gave rise to the 7 T cell receptor beta chains below, sequenced in a study of blood T cell repertoires in COVID-19. Using immunoSEQ multiplex PCR, the repertoire was profiled, and TCRdb retains in-frame clones only, with some absent. The top ten clones hold 15% to 17% of a sample with around 270,000 clones, about four fifths of them seen once. The sample consisted of peripheral blood. The receptors were gathered from a person aged 70 to 79 with COVID-19, enrolled during active disease.

The V and J genes are TRBV18 and TRBJ1-1, with D unclear. Germline CDR1 is KGHSH and CDR2 is LQKENI. The CDR3 totals 14 residues. V lost 0 bases, J lost 10 bases, and 15 bases lay in between. DNA of the CDR3: TGTGCCAGCTCACCACCGAAGAGGAACCTTGGAGCTTTCTTT. This gives the protein CASSPPKRNLGAFF.

The J gene is TRBJ2-1, the V gene TRBV9; the match to TRBD1 covers 7 bases. Trimming removed 4 bases from V and 7 bases from J; junction bases left unmatched: 8. Germline V CDR1 and CDR2: SGDLS, YYNGEE. The CDR3 has 14 residues. The CDR3: CASSLGTALNEQFF. In DNA form, the CDR3 reads TGTGCCAGCAGCCTGGGGACAGCCCTGAATGAGCAGTTCTTC.

The V and J genes are TRBV5-1 and TRBJ2-1; 9 nucleotides line up with TRBD2. Germline values: CDR1 SGHRS, CDR2 YFSETQ. This CDR3 is built from 16 residues. The ends lost 3 bases at V and 4 bases at J; junction bases unmatched: 8. Here the CDR3 reads CASSYSTSGLYNEQFF. As DNA, the CDR3 is TGCGCCAGCAGCTACTCGACTAGCGGTCTGTACAATGAGCAGTTCTTC.

The rearrangement joins TRBV9 to TRBJ2-1; weak D call: TRBD2 (7 bases). This CDR3 contains 14 residues. The ends were cut back, 2 bases at V and 8 bases at J, with 14 bases in the middle. CDR1 is SGDLS, CDR2 YYNGEE, per germline. Written as DNA, the CDR3 is TGTGCCAGCAGCGTGAGGACTAGGGGGGATGAGCAGTTCTTC. It is translated as CASSVRTRGDEQFF.

The chain recombines TRBV28 with TRBJ1-5; D is possibly TRBD1 (5 bases). V was shortened by 6 bases and J by 6 bases, with 15 bases between the two germline ends. The germline V gene encodes CDR1 MDHEN and CDR2 SYDVKM. The CDR3 loop spans 14 amino acids. In DNA, the CDR3 is TGTGCCAGCAGCCCCGCCCTGGGGGGTCAGCCCCAGCATTTT. Residues: CASSPALGGQPQHF.

This rearrangement joins TRBV7-6 to TRBJ1-6, with 8 bases matching TRBD1. CDR1 and CDR2 from the germline V gene are SGHVS and FNYEAQ. Losses at the gene ends were 6 bases for V and 7 bases for J; bases not matched to a gene: 23. The CDR3 length is 20 residues. The CDR3 nucleotides read TGTGCCAGCAGGATGAAACCCCCCTCACCCGGGACAGGATCAAATTCACCCCTCCACTTT. Its translation: CASRMKPPSPGTGSNSPLHF.

The V gene is TRBV19, the J gene TRBJ2-5; D call uncertain. The CDR3 runs 14 residues. CDR1 is LNHDA, CDR2 SQIVND, per germline (reference sequence). Trimming shortened V by 1 base and J by 7 bases, and 13 bases separated the two germline ends. CDR3 protein: CASSIVGGSGTQYF. CDR3 sequence (DNA): TGTGCCAGTAGTATAGTTGGCGGTTCTGGGACCCAGTACTTC. Filled out from reference TRBV19 and TRBJ2-5, the complete variable domain reads DGGITQSPKYLFRKEGQNVTLSCEQNLNHDAMYWYRQDPGQGLRLIYYSQIVNDFQKGDIAEGYSVSREKKESFPLTVTSAQKNPTAFYLCASSIVGGSGTQYFGPGTRLLVL.